What follows describes a single T cell receptor beta chain. Its antigen remains unidentified. Treatment described: roughly 11-day PBMC culture with coronavirus spike peptide pools or control peptides (ViraFEST assay). Trimming at V came to 4 bases and at J to 5 bases, leaving 3 bases not matched to a gene. CDR1 MNHNS and CDR2 SASEGT come from the germline V gene. This CDR3 has 13 amino acids. Sequenced with the Oncomine TCR Beta short-read assay was DNA taken from cultured CD4+ T cells. Genomic DNA was taken out of cultured CD4+ T cells by extraction. A single record per CDR3 protein comes from TCRdb applying MiXCR to the PCR reads. The sample shows about 6,300 distinct CDR3 sequences, nearly 70% of them seen only once. This sample was taken from a study of vaccination and CD4 T cells after COVID-19. Overall study context: The stimulus for the cells was overlapping spike peptides derived from SARS-CoV-2, HCoV-NL63, HCoV-OC43 and HCoV-229E.

This TCR came from a human donor who had recovered from COVID-19. The chain links TRBV6-1 to TRBJ1-1; 8 positions agree with TRBD1. What was sequenced was CD4+ T cells from blood, cultured in vitro. The CDR3 nucleotides read TGTGCCAGCAGTGTGACAGGGGCGACTGAAGCTTTCTTT. Translation: CASSVTGATEAFF.